This passage covers 29 T cell receptor beta chains from one sample sequenced in a study of blood T cell repertoires in COVID-19. The assay was immunoSEQ multiplex PCR, and TCRdb's table has in-frame clones only and misses some. The sample gives approximately 240,000 clones, about nine tenths of which show up once; under 2.5% is in the top ten. Sample: PBMCs or T cells enriched from blood (not recorded which). The receptors here all came from a woman under 30 who had recovered from COVID-19.

This clone was seen more than once but under ten times. The gene calls are TRBV6-5 and TRBJ1-4; D ambiguous. Germline V gene data show CDR1 as MNHEY and CDR2 as SVGAGI. The length of the CDR3 is 15 residues. With 6 bases removed from V and 1 base from J, the gap between germline ends came to 12 bases. CDR3 residues: CASRLAGRTNEKLFF. The CDR3 region has the DNA TGTGCCAGCAGGCTGGCGGGCAGAACTAATGAAAAACTGTTTTTT.

The chain employs TRBV5-1 and TRBJ1-5; possibly TRBD1 for D (5 bases). CDR1 SGHRS and CDR2 YFSETQ come from the germline V gene. Trimming pared 4 bases from V and 1 base from J, leaving 18 bases between. The CDR3 runs to 17 residues. This chain's CDR3 is CASSEHPQGSSNQPQHF. In DNA form, the CDR3 reads TGCGCCAGCAGCGAACACCCCCAGGGAAGCAGCAATCAGCCCCAGCATTTT.

The chain carries TRBV11-2 and TRBJ2-1, with 7 bases that match TRBD2. The trim removed 4 bases at V and 0 bases at J, leaving 3 bases unmatched. CDR1 and CDR2 (germline): SGHAT, FQNNGV. This CDR3 comprises 15 residues. CDR3 sequence (DNA): TGTGCCAGCAGCTCACTAGCGAACTCCTACAATGAGCAGTTCTTC. Amino acids: CASSSLANSYNEQFF.

This clone has a single count. The V call is TRBV4-1, the J call TRBJ1-1; TRBD1 might be the D (5 bases). The CDR3 runs 14 residues. The germline CDR1 and CDR2 sequences are MGHRA and YSYEKL. The V and J ends lost 5 bases and 4 bases respectively, with 14 bases between them. For the CDR3, the DNA is TGCGCCAGCAGCGAACAGGCGGGGGGCACTGAAGCTTTCTTT. It codes for CASSEQAGGTEAFF.

This chain connects TRBV7-9 to TRBJ2-3; D ambiguous. The V end was cut by 10 bases, the J end by 3 bases, with 5 bases between. The length of the CDR3 is 10 residues. Germline CDR1 SEHNR, CDR2 FQNEAQ (reference sequence). CDR3 sequence: CAIHTDTQYF. The CDR3 DNA sequence: TGTGCCATCCATACAGATACGCAGTATTTT.

The rearrangement joins TRBV2 to TRBJ2-1, with 10 positions matching TRBD2. CDR3 length equals 17 residues. Germline CDR1 reads SNHLY; CDR2 reads FYNNEI. The J segment lost 9 bases and the V segment lost 6 bases, leaving 17 bases of the junction unmatched. CDR3 region: CASRDQSGTSALGEQFF. In DNA form, the CDR3 reads TGTGCCAGCAGAGACCAAAGTGGGACTAGCGCCTTGGGTGAGCAGTTCTTC.

The V call is TRBV11-2, the J call TRBJ2-3, with 8 bases fitting TRBD2. The CDR3 consists of 16 residues. From germline, CDR1 is SGHAT and CDR2 FQNNGV. V was clipped by 5 bases and J by 4 bases; unmatched bases: 11. DNA for the CDR3: TGTGCCAGCAGCCCGACTAAACCGGGAGGGCCAGATACGCAGTATTTT. Residues: CASSPTKPGGPDTQYF.

This clone has a single count. The V and J genes are TRBV9 and TRBJ2-7, with D possibly TRBD2 on 6 matching bases. Germline V gives CDR1 SGDLS, CDR2 YYNGEE. The ends were cut back, 0 bases at V and 0 bases at J, with 7 bases in the middle. The CDR3 is 14 amino acids. CDR3 in DNA: TGTGCCAGCAGCGTAGGCGGGATCTCCTACGAGCAGTACTTC. It encodes CASSVGGISYEQYF.

This clone appeared a single time. V gene TRBV6-5 combines with J gene TRBJ1-1; a possible D gene is TRBD1 (6 bases). CDR3 length: 12 residues. V was pared by 10 bases and J by 1 base, with 10 bases between. Germline V gene sequence: CDR1 MNHEY, CDR2 SVGAGI. This CDR3 is CAIQTGNTEAFF. CDR3 nucleotides: TGTGCCATCCAGACAGGGAACACTGAAGCTTTCTTT.

The chain has TRBV11-2 and TRBJ1-2; D possibly corresponds to TRBD1 (6 bases). CDR1 is SGHAT and CDR2 is FQNNGV in the germline V gene. CDR3 length equals 14 residues. V was cut by 5 bases and J by 5 bases, with 15 bases left in between. The CDR3 region is CASSPTGQMYGYTF. As DNA, the CDR3 is TGTGCCAGCAGCCCAACAGGGCAGATGTATGGCTACACCTTC.

The chain carries TRBV23-1 and TRBJ2-4; 10 bases are a match to TRBD1. TRBV23-1 is classed as an ORF, of uncertain function. V shed 5 bases, J shed 0 bases, and the junction held 7 bases outside the gene matches. The CDR3 consists of 17 residues. CDR3 sequence reads: CASSSPGTGVAKNIQYF. The CDR3 DNA is TGCGCCAGCAGTTCTCCCGGGACAGGGGTAGCCAAAAACATTCAGTACTTC.

The chain recombines TRBV20-1 with TRBJ1-2; TRBD1 aligns across 7 bases. CDR1 DFQATT and CDR2 SNEGSKA come from the germline V gene (reference sequence). The ends lost 3 bases at V and 3 bases at J; junction bases unmatched: 10. This CDR3 contains 15 residues. CDR3 coding DNA: TGCAGTGCTAGTAGTCCTGGAGACAGGGACTATGGCTACACCTTC. Translating gives CSASSPGDRDYGYTF.

The chain couples TRBV7-9 to TRBJ1-3; D possibly corresponds to TRBD1 (5 bases). The CDR3 totals 15 residues. Germline CDR1 and CDR2: SEHNR and FQNEAQ (reference sequence). V was shortened by 4 bases and J by 0 bases, with 10 bases between the two germline ends. The CDR3 nucleotides are TGTGCCAGCAGCTCGGGACTGATCTCTGGAAACACCATATATTTT. It codes for CASSSGLISGNTIYF.

CDR3 region: CASRTRRESEAFF. CDR3 nucleotide sequence: TGTGCCTCCCGGACAAGGCGTGAGAGTGAAGCTTTCTTT. The chain combines TRBV10-3 with TRBJ1-1, with D possibly TRBD1 on 5 matching bases. From germline, CDR1 is ENHRY and CDR2 SYGVKD. V dropped 11 bases and J dropped 7 bases, with 20 bases sitting between them. The CDR3 runs to 13 residues.

The chain couples TRBV28 to TRBJ2-7, with a possible D match to TRBD2 (6 bases). Germline CDR1 and CDR2: MDHEN and SYDVKM. The CDR3 has 14 residues. The ends were cut back, 5 bases at V and 7 bases at J, with 18 bases in the middle. The CDR3 coding sequence is TGTGCCAGCAGTCCCCGGGGGTCGGTTGGAGAGCAGTACTTC. As protein: CASSPRGSVGEQYF.

The rearrangement joins TRBV4-1 to TRBJ2-3, with D possibly being TRBD2 (6 bases). This CDR3 has 18 residues. Trimming removed 0 bases from V and 0 bases from J, with 16 bases in between. Looked up from germline, CDR1 is MGHRA and CDR2 is YSYEKL. The CDR3 DNA follows: TGCGCCAGCAGCCAAGATGGCGGTGGGGGGAGAAGCACAGATACGCAGTATTTT. Its protein product is CASSQDGGGGRSTDTQYF.

V is TRBV4-3 and J is TRBJ2-3; D is perhaps TRBD2 (6 bases). Germline CDR1 reads LGHNA; CDR2 reads YSLEER. Trimming took 0 bases from V and 0 from J, leaving 10 bases between them. The CDR3 totals 16 residues. Here the CDR3 DNA reads TGCGCCAGCAGCCAAGATCCCGGGACTAGCACAGATACGCAGTATTTT. Encoded protein: CASSQDPGTSTDTQYF.

The chain joins TRBV7-8 to TRBJ1-1; D unclear. The CDR3 is made up of 13 amino acids. V was trimmed by 6 bases and J by 1 base, leaving 9 bases between them. Germline V gene lookup returns CDR1 SGHVS and CDR2 FQNEAQ. As DNA, the CDR3 is TGTGCCAGCAGTTACCCAGGGAACACTGAAGCTTTCTTT. It yields the protein CASSYPGNTEAFF.

The V call is TRBV19, the J call TRBJ2-3, with TRBD1 as a possible D gene (5 bases). This CDR3 contains 13 residues. CDR1 and CDR2 (germline): LNHDA, SQIVND (reference sequence). V was trimmed by 10 bases and J by 2 bases, leaving 13 bases between them. CDR3 in amino acids: CATNQGITDTQYF. The CDR3, as DNA: TGTGCCACAAATCAGGGTATCACAGATACGCAGTATTTT.

V gene TRBV5-4 combines with J gene TRBJ1-4; D gene unclear. The ends were cut back, 4 bases at V and 3 bases at J, with 13 bases in the middle. CDR3 length: 15 residues. Germline V lookup: CDR1 SGHNT, CDR2 YYREEE (reference sequence). The CDR3 region is CASSTKQQPNEKLFF. CDR3 in DNA: TGTGCCAGCAGCACCAAACAACAGCCTAATGAAAAACTGTTTTTT.

CDR3 in amino acids: CASSAQSSGSRAQYF. CDR3 sequence (DNA): TGTGCCAGCAGCGCCCAGTCTAGCGGCAGCAGGGCCCAGTACTTC. The chain combines TRBV7-2 with TRBJ2-5, with 7 bases that match TRBD2. Germline V CDR1 and CDR2: SGHTA, FQGNSA. V shed 5 bases, J shed 9 bases, and the junction held 15 bases outside the gene matches. This CDR3 region has 15 residues.

The table lists this clone with a few counts. CDR3 amino acids: CASSNSGLNGYTF. The CDR3 nucleotides are TGTGCCAGCAGCAATAGTGGGCTGAATGGCTACACCTTC. The rearrangement uses TRBV21-1 and TRBJ1-2; the table calls TRBD1, which could not be checked here. TRBV21-1 is a pseudogene. There are 13 residues in the CDR3.

The chain is built from TRBV11-3 and TRBJ1-1, with TRBD1 as a possible D gene (6 bases). V was shortened by 3 bases and J by 8 bases, with 7 bases between the two germline ends. CDR1 and CDR2 from the germline V gene are SGHNT and YENEEA. This CDR3 is 11 amino acids long. CDR3 region: CASSFQGEAFF. CDR3 in DNA: TGTGCCAGCAGCTTCCAGGGGGAAGCTTTCTTT.

The chain employs TRBV5-1 and TRBJ1-1; TRBD1 matches 9 bases. This CDR3 has 16 amino acids. Losses at the gene ends were 0 bases for V and 4 bases for J; bases not matched to a gene: 7. CDR1 and CDR2 from the germline V gene are SGHRS and YFSETQ. CDR3 sequence (DNA): TGCGCCAGCAGCTTGGCCGGGACAGGGTCGGCCACTGAAGCTTTCTTT. Its translation: CASSLAGTGSATEAFF.

The chain uses TRBV5-8 and TRBJ2-3; 9 nucleotides align to TRBD2. The germline V gene encodes CDR1 SGHTS and CDR2 YDEGEE. Trimming cost V 4 bases and J 3 bases; bases outside gene matches: 6. This CDR3 contains 15 residues. CDR3 protein: CASSPQTSGTDTQYF. In DNA, the CDR3 is TGTGCCAGCAGCCCCCAGACTAGCGGTACAGATACGCAGTATTTT.

The chain is built from TRBV7-9 and TRBJ1-2; the match to TRBD1 covers 7 bases. V was pared by 0 bases and J by 7 bases, with 5 bases of the junction left unmatched. The CDR3 sequence is 14 residues long. CDR1 is SEHNR and CDR2 is FQNEAQ in the germline V gene (reference sequence). The CDR3 nucleotides are TGTGCCAGCAGCTTAGCAGGGACAGAGATTGGCTACACCTTC. Protein: CASSLAGTEIGYTF.

The CDR3 loop is CATKGTGEDDTF. CDR3 DNA: TGTGCCACCAAGGGGACAGGGGAAGATGACACCTTC. The chain employs TRBV27 and TRBJ1-2; 10 bases are a match to TRBD1. The CDR3 is 12 amino acids. The germline CDR1 and CDR2 sequences are MNHEY and SMNVEV (reference sequence). V gave up 10 bases and J gave up 12 bases; unmatched junction bases: 11.

Notes on this clone: An end of the junction does not agree with germline; a read error may underlie this. J is TRBJ1-1 and V is TRBV11-3; the match to TRBD1 covers 8 bases. The CDR3 extends over 13 amino acids. CDR1 SGHNT and CDR2 YENEEA come from the germline V gene. CDR3 sequence: CASSLDRTGPGDF. In DNA form, the CDR3 reads TGTGCCAGCAGCTTAGATAGGACAGGGCCCGGCGACTTT.

The gene calls are TRBV6-5 and TRBJ2-7, with D possibly TRBD1 on 6 matching bases. From germline, CDR1 is MNHEY and CDR2 SVGAGI. Trimming cost V 5 bases and J 2 bases, with 16 bases left between them. The CDR3 length is 15 residues. CDR3 DNA sequence: TGTGCCAGCAGTCGGACCGGGACACCTACCTACGAGCAGTACTTC. Translating it yields CASSRTGTPTYEQYF.